The 18 T cell receptor beta chains listed next were all sequenced from one sample in a study of metastatic and nonmetastatic thyroid tumors. TCRdb called clones again from the PCR reads with MiXCR. The sample consists of more than 10,000 clones, approximately 30% of them appearing once. Prior to thyroid surgery, none of the patients had received any treatment. Material: tumor tissue. These TCRs come from a female donor with papillary thyroid cancer or a benign thyroid nodule (not recorded which). Some clones in this sample may be carry-over from other donors' samples.

The chain has TRBV6-5 and TRBJ2-2; D unresolved. The germline V gene encodes CDR1 MNHEY and CDR2 SVGAGI. Trimming took 7 bases from V and 3 from J, leaving 3 bases between them. The CDR3 has 11 amino acids. CDR3 residues: CASKDTGELFF. CDR3 nucleotides: TGTGCCAGCAAGGACACCGGGGAGCTGTTTTTT.

A word on this clone: One end of the junction varies from germline; a read error may be responsible. The chain combines TRBV6-1 with TRBJ2-7; the D gene is possibly TRBD2 (6 bases). Germline CDR1 MNHNS, CDR2 SASEGT. The CDR3 is made up of 15 amino acids. The CDR3 bases are TGTGTCAGCAGTGAGCAACTAGCTGGAGGATACGAGCAGTACTTC. Translating it yields CVSSEQLAGGYEQYF.

In this sample, this clone turned up many times. This sequence may be a read error, since a much larger clone differs from it by one base. The rearrangement links TRBV6-1 to TRBJ1-3; 11 nucleotides agree with TRBD1. From germline, CDR1 is MNHNS and CDR2 SASEGT. The CDR3 spans 14 residues. The trim removed 8 bases at V and 8 bases at J, leaving 8 bases unmatched. The CDR3 here is CASEIGQGAYTIYF. In nucleotides, the CDR3 is TGTGCCAGCGAAATTGGACAGGGGGCATACACCATATATTTT.

This clone came up a few times. Mismatch with germline at one junction end may stem from a read error. J is TRBJ2-2 and V is TRBV27, with D unresolved. Germline loops: CDR1 MNHEY, CDR2 SMNVEV (reference sequence). The CDR3 length is 12 residues. The CDR3 DNA reads TGTGTCAGCAAGCAGGTTGGCGGTGATCTGTTTTTT. Protein product: CVSKQVGGDLFF.

The V gene is TRBV6-5, the J gene TRBJ2-7; tentative D call: TRBD2 (5 bases). With 7 bases removed from V and 0 bases from J, the gap between germline ends came to 13 bases. This CDR3 is 14 amino acids long. Germline CDR1 reads MNHEY; CDR2 reads SVGAGI. CDR3 loop: CASIFHRGSYEQYF. DNA of the CDR3: TGTGCCAGCATTTTTCACCGGGGCTCCTACGAGCAGTACTTC.

The V and J genes are TRBV5-8 and TRBJ1-2; no definite D call. The CDR3 extends over 14 amino acids. The germline CDR1 and CDR2 sequences are SGHTS and YDEGEE. V shed 4 bases and J shed 5 bases, with 15 bases lying between them. CDR3 nucleotide sequence: TGTGCCAGCAGCACTTATGGTAATTCTTATGGCTACACCTTC. Amino acids: CASSTYGNSYGYTF.

This clone showed up many times. The CDR3 spells CASSQGAYEQYF. The CDR3 DNA follows: TGTGCCAGCAGCCAAGGAGCCTACGAGCAGTACTTC. The J gene is TRBJ2-7, the V gene TRBV3-1; D is unclear. The V gene lost 1 base and the J gene lost 2 bases, with 3 bases spanning the gap. Germline values: CDR1 LGHDT, CDR2 YNNKEL (reference sequence). The CDR3 covers 12 residues.

A word on this clone: A much larger clone differs by one base, so this may be a read error. The chain is built from TRBV7-6 and TRBJ2-3; 12 positions agree with TRBD2. CDR3 length equals 14 residues. V shed 4 bases, J shed 6 bases, and the junction held 2 bases outside the gene matches. Germline assignment: CDR1 SGHVS and CDR2 FNYEAQ. The CDR3 spells CASSCTSGRDTQYF. The CDR3 DNA is TGTGCCAGCAGCTGTACTAGCGGGAGGGATACGCAGTATTTT.

This clone showed up just a few times. A read error is likely, as this CDR3 ends without the conserved phenylalanine or tryptophan. The chain joins TRBV28 to TRBJ2-1, with 9 bases identical to TRBD2. J gave up 8 bases and V 6 bases, and 8 bases lay outside the gene matches. This CDR3 contains 14 residues. The germline V gene has CDR1 MDHEN and CDR2 SYDVKM. CDR3 nucleotide sequence: TGTGCCAGCAGCCGAATAGCGGGGGTATATGAGCAGTTCTCC. This encodes CASSRIAGVYEQFS.

The chain couples TRBV7-3 to TRBJ2-7; 9 bases are a match to TRBD1. V shed 4 bases and J 2 bases; nucleotides not matched to a gene: 6. CDR3 length: 15 residues. Germline values: CDR1 SGHTA, CDR2 FQGTGA. The CDR3 protein is CASSSQQGAAYEQYF. The CDR3 nucleotides are TGTGCCAGCAGCTCACAACAGGGGGCCGCCTACGAGCAGTACTTC.

This clone was recorded a few times. The chain employs TRBV12-3 or TRBV12-4 and TRBJ2-6; D gene ambiguous. CDR3 length equals 16 residues. V lost 5 bases to trimming and J lost 12 bases, with 23 bases between them. CDR3 nucleotides: TGTGCCAGCAGTCCTACCCAGCCTAGTGGGTCCAGCGTCCTGACTTTC. It encodes CASSPTQPSGSSVLTF.

This clone showed up just once. This chain joins TRBV5-1 and TRBJ2-2, with D maybe TRBD1 (7 bases). The V and J ends lost 4 bases and 7 bases respectively, with 20 bases between them. CDR1 is SGHRS and CDR2 is YFSETQ in the germline V gene. CDR3 size: 16 residues. The CDR3 nucleotides are TGCGCCAGCAGCGCGGAGGGCCCGGGACAGAACGGGGAGCTGTTTTTT. It translates to CASSAEGPGQNGELFF.

The chain combines TRBV11-2 with TRBJ1-5, with D possibly TRBD1 on 5 matching bases. CDR3 length: 16 residues. Trimming removed 2 bases from V and 1 base from J, with 12 bases in between. Germline assignment: CDR1 SGHAT and CDR2 FQNNGV. The chain's CDR3 is CASSLSRAGSNQPQHF. The CDR3 coding sequence is TGTGCCAGCAGCTTAAGCAGGGCGGGAAGCAATCAGCCCCAGCATTTT.

By share of the sample, this clone is medium-sized. V and J are TRBV19 and TRBJ1-6, with 8 bases aligning to TRBD1. The CDR3 contains 15 residues. Trimming at V came to 5 bases and at J to 10 bases, leaving 10 bases not matched to a gene. Per the germline V gene, CDR1 is LNHDA and CDR2 is SQIVND (reference sequence). CDR3: CASSPRTGQKSPLHF. CDR3 DNA sequence: TGTGCCAGTAGTCCTCGGACAGGGCAAAAATCACCCCTCCACTTT.

The chain joins TRBV30 to TRBJ2-7, with a possible D match to TRBD2 (5 bases). V lost 2 bases and J lost 2, with 13 bases in between. Per the germline V gene, CDR1 is GTSNPN and CDR2 is SVGIG (reference sequence). The CDR3 is 14 amino acids. The CDR3 DNA reads TGTGCCTGGAGTCCCCGGAGAGGGACCTACGAGCAGTACTTC. Translation gives CAWSPRRGTYEQYF.

This clone is deemed medium-sized (0.01 to 0.1%). J is TRBJ2-5 and V is TRBV6-1; D gene unclear. The CDR3 runs 12 residues. The V end was cut by 5 bases, the J end by 4 bases, with 8 bases between. CDR1 is MNHNS and CDR2 is SASEGT in the germline V gene. CDR3 coding DNA: TGTGCCAGCAGTTATACTCTAGAGACCCAGTACTTC. Amino acid sequence: CASSYTLETQYF.

This clone appeared many times. Germline is not matched at one junction end, which may reflect a read error. The rearrangement joins TRBV6-1 to TRBJ2-2; D remains unclear. CDR3 length equals 15 residues. Germline values: CDR1 MNHNS, CDR2 SASEGT. The CDR3 nucleotides are TGTGCCAGCAAAGGAGCCGTTGTGAACGCCGGGGAGCTGTTTTTT. Protein product: CASKGAVVNAGELFF.

This clone was recorded at least ten times. The chain couples TRBV5-1 to TRBJ2-3, with TRBD2 matching 13 bases. Germline CDR1 SGHRS, CDR2 YFSETQ. V was pared by 3 bases and J by 6 bases, with 7 bases of the junction left unmatched. This CDR3 has 16 residues. CDR3 sequence reads: CASSYPLAGGKDTQYF. In DNA form, the CDR3 reads TGCGCCAGCAGCTATCCACTAGCGGGAGGGAAGGATACGCAGTATTTT.